A single sample is the source of the 15 T cell receptor beta chains below, sequenced in a study of post-analysis software for immune sequencing data (dated by TCRdb to the mid-2010s). Library preparation was by PCR. Instrument on record: Illumina HiSeq 2500. To reduce PCR and sequencing biases, unique molecular identifiers were built into the TCR beta cDNA libraries. TCRdb trimmed public reads at Q25 via fastp, called clones via MiXCR and kept in-frame beta chains. Entries are consolidated by CDR3 protein sequence, retaining the most common genes and DNA. Counted in this sample were roughly 150,000 distinct CDR3 sequences; roughly 34% of them appeared once. In total, the top ten clones hold about 26% of the sample. What the time point label conveys for this sample: second blood draw from one MS patient after hematopoietic stem cell transplantation. Material: blood, obtained after autologous hematopoietic stem cell transplantation. These receptors were obtained from a girl aged 10 to 17 with multiple sclerosis. Donor details come from another sample of the same person, matched by shared clones.

This clonotype was seen repeatedly, ten times or more. The V gene is TRBV12-3 or TRBV12-4, the J gene TRBJ2-3, with 16 bases that match TRBD2. This CDR3 comprises 16 residues. The V and J ends lost 5 bases and 4 bases, in that order; junction bases with no gene match: 3. The CDR3 DNA reads as TGTGCCAGCAGTCTCGGGACTAGCGGGAGGGCAGATACGCAGTATTTT. Residues: CASSLGTSGRADTQYF.

The CDR3 sequence: CASSLVPNEQFF. CDR3 nucleotides: TGTGCCAGCAGCTTAGTACCCAATGAGCAGTTCTTC. V gene TRBV7-9 combines with J gene TRBJ2-1, with D unclear. With 1 base removed from V and 6 bases from J, the gap between germline ends came to 4 bases. The germline V gene encodes CDR1 SEHNR and CDR2 FQNEAQ (reference sequence). The CDR3 is 12 residues long. Looking up the rest from reference TRBV7-9 and TRBJ2-1 gives the full variable domain: DTGVSQNPRHKITKRGQNVTFRCDPISEHNRLYWYRQTLGQGPEFLTYFQNEAQLEKSRLLSDRFSAERPKGSFSTLEIQRTEQGDSAMYLCASSLVPNEQFFGPGTRLTVL.

The rearrangement uses TRBV5-1 and TRBJ2-7, with 7 bases lining up with TRBD2. V shed 3 bases and J 4 bases; nucleotides not matched to a gene: 16. The CDR3 has 17 amino acids. Germline V lookup: CDR1 SGHRS, CDR2 YFSETQ. This CDR3 reads CASSSTWAGGRRYEQYF. CDR3 nucleotides: TGCGCCAGCAGCTCGACCTGGGCGGGCGGGAGAAGGTACGAGCAGTACTTC.

This clonotype was seen once. This chain joins TRBV9 and TRBJ2-7; possibly TRBD1 for D (6 bases). The CDR3 is made up of 16 amino acids. Per the germline V gene, CDR1 is SGDLS and CDR2 is YYNGEE. Trimming stripped 4 bases from V and 5 bases from J, with 22 bases between. CDR3 bases: TGTGCCAGCAGCCACGAGGGGGTAGCGTTCGAGGACGAGCAGTACTTC. Its translation is CASSHEGVAFEDEQYF.

The chain carries TRBV4-2 and TRBJ2-7; TRBD2 agrees at 8 bases. V gave up 4 bases and J gave up 0 bases; unmatched junction bases: 5. Germline V gene sequence: CDR1 LGHNA, CDR2 YNFKEQ. There are 15 residues in the CDR3. The CDR3 DNA reads TGTGCCAGCAGCCTGGCTAGCGGGCACTCCTACGAGCAGTACTTC. Translated: CASSLASGHSYEQYF.

This sequence joins TRBV12-3 or TRBV12-4 and TRBJ1-1, with unresolved D. V gave up 3 bases and J gave up 4 bases, with 6 bases separating them. The CDR3 covers 12 residues. The CDR3 nucleotides read TGTGCCAGCAGTTTTTGGGGCACTGAAGCTTTCTTT. Its protein is CASSFWGTEAFF.

This clonotype came up a few times. This rearrangement joins TRBV7-2 to TRBJ1-4; no reliable D call. This CDR3 comprises 13 residues. The ends were cut back, 5 bases at V and 4 bases at J, with 8 bases in the middle. From germline, CDR1 is SGHTA and CDR2 FQGNSA. DNA of the CDR3: TGTGCCAGCAGCAAGGAGATTAATGAAAAACTGTTTTTT. Translation: CASSKEINEKLFF.

This clonotype was found once. The rearrangement uses TRBV9 and TRBJ1-1; 8 positions match TRBD1. From germline, CDR1 is SGDLS and CDR2 YYNGEE. V was clipped by 3 bases and J by 5 bases; unmatched bases: 12. The CDR3 totals 16 residues. The CDR3: CASSARGQGASTEAFF. CDR3 coding DNA: TGTGCCAGCAGCGCCCGGGGGCAGGGGGCGAGTACTGAAGCTTTCTTT.

The chain employs TRBV20-1 and TRBJ2-7, with D perhaps assigned TRBD1 or TRBD2 (5 bases each). This CDR3 has 13 residues. The V end was cut by 6 bases, the J end by 0 bases, with 12 bases between. Germline V lookup: CDR1 DFQATT, CDR2 SNEGSKA (reference sequence). CDR3 in DNA: TGCAGTGCCACTAGGCAGGGCTCCTACGAGCAGTACTTC. It translates to CSATRQGSYEQYF.

This rearrangement joins TRBV29-1 to TRBJ2-7; possibly TRBD2 for D (5 bases). V lost 6 bases, J lost 4 bases, and 22 bases lay in between. Germline CDR1 reads SQVTM; CDR2 reads ANQGSEA. The CDR3 runs to 15 residues. The CDR3 region is CSVATSERRLYEQYF. CDR3 sequence (DNA): TGCAGCGTCGCCACGTCTGAGCGGAGGCTGTACGAGCAGTACTTC.

The rearrangement uses TRBV7-2 and TRBJ2-7; 8 bases align to TRBD2. Per germline, CDR1 SGHTA and CDR2 FQGNSA. Unmatched junction bases numbered 5, after V lost 4 bases and J lost 3 bases. CDR3 length: 14 residues. The CDR3 sequence is CASSWGRGVYEQYF. The CDR3 bases are TGTGCCAGCAGCTGGGGGCGGGGGGTCTACGAGCAGTACTTC.

This clonotype has only a few counts. This rearrangement joins TRBV7-2 to TRBJ2-1; D is unclear. V was pared by 1 base and J by 5 bases, with 9 bases between. This CDR3 has 14 residues. CDR1 is SGHTA and CDR2 is FQGNSA in the germline V gene. The CDR3 loop reads CASSLVPSNNEQFF. The CDR3 coding sequence is TGTGCCAGCAGCTTAGTTCCATCTAACAATGAGCAGTTCTTC.

The rearrangement uses TRBV2 and TRBJ1-4, with D perhaps TRBD1 (5 bases). Germline V gives CDR1 SNHLY, CDR2 FYNNEI. The ends were cut back, 7 bases at V and 4 bases at J, with 13 bases in the middle. This CDR3 region has 14 residues. In nucleotides, the CDR3 is TGTGCCAGCATTAGGGGTCAGGTTAATGAAAAACTGTTTTTT. It specifies CASIRGQVNEKLFF.

The chain uses TRBV6-5 and TRBJ2-6; the match to TRBD2 covers 10 bases. Germline trimming cut 2 bases from V and 2 bases from J; bases unmatched to any gene: 9. Germline V lookup: CDR1 MNHEY, CDR2 SVGAGI. The CDR3 length is 19 residues. This chain's CDR3 is CASSYGASGSMAGANVLTF. Here the CDR3 DNA reads TGTGCCAGCAGTTACGGGGCTAGCGGGAGTATGGCTGGGGCCAACGTCCTGACTTTC.

The V call is TRBV11-3, the J call TRBJ2-2, with 8 positions matching TRBD1. V dropped 5 bases and J dropped 3; count of bases not matched to a gene: 2. CDR1 and CDR2 (germline): SGHNT, YENEEA. This CDR3 is built from 14 residues. CDR3 nucleotides: TGTGCCAGCAGCGGACAGGGAGACACCGGGGAGCTGTTTTTT. This translates into CASSGQGDTGELFF.